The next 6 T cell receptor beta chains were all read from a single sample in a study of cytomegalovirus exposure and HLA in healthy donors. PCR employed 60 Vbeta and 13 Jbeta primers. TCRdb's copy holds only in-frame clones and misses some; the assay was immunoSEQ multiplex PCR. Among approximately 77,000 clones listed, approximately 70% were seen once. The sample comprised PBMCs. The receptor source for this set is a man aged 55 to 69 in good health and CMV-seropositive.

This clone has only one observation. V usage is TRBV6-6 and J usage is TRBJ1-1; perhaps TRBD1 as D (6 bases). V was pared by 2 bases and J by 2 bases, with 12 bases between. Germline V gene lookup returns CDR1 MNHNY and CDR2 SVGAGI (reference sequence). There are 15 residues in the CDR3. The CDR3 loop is CASSYQGRINTEAFF. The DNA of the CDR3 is TGTGCCAGCAGTTACCAGGGGCGCATTAACACTGAAGCTTTCTTT.

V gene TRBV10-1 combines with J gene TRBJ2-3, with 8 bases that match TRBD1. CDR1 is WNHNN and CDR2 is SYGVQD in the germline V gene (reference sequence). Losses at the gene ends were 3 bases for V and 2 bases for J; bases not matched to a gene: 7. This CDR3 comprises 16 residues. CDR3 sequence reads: CASSDKGQENTDTQYF. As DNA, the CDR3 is TGCGCCAGCAGTGATAAGGGACAGGAGAACACAGATACGCAGTATTTT.

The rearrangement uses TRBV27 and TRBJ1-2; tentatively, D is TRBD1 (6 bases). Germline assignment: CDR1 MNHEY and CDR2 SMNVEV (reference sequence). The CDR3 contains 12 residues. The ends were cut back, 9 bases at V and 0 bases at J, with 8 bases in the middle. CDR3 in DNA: TGTGCCAGTAGGACAGCTAACTATGGCTACACCTTC. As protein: CASRTANYGYTF.

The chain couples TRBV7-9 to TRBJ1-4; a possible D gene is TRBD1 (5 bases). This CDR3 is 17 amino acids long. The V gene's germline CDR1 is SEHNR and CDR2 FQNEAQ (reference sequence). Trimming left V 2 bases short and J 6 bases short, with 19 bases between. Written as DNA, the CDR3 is TGTGCCAGCAGCTTAAGACGACAGCTAGGAGGGGATGAAAAACTGTTTTTT. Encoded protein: CASSLRRQLGGDEKLFF.

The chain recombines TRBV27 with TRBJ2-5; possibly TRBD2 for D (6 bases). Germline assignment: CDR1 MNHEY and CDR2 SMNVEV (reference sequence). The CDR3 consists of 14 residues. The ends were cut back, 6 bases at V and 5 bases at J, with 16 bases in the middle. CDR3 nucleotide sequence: TGTGCCAGCAGAGTCGGGGGACGAGGTGAGACCCAGTACTTC. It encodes CASRVGGRGETQYF.

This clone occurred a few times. Here the CDR3 reads CASIREVGSDEQFF. CDR3 bases: TGCGCCAGCATCCGGGAGGTGGGGTCCGATGAGCAGTTCTTC. The chain links TRBV10-2 to TRBJ2-1; the match to TRBD2 covers 7 bases. The CDR3 has 14 amino acids. CDR1 is WSHSY and CDR2 is SAAADI in the germline V gene. With V trimmed by 7 bases and J by 8 bases, 11 bases remained unmatched.